Presented here are 8 T cell receptor beta chains from one specimen sequenced in a study of cytomegalovirus exposure and HLA in healthy donors. The study ran its PCR with 60 Vbeta and 13 Jbeta primers. Sequenced by immunoSEQ multiplex PCR; TCRdb stores in-frame clones only, minus some. The sample holds 140,000 to 150,000 clones; under 90% are singletons and the top ten take roughly 4.7%. Sequenced: PBMCs. The receptors stem from a man between 40 and 49 years old in good health and CMV-seronegative.

The V call is TRBV27, the J call TRBJ1-1; D possibly corresponds to TRBD1 (6 bases). The V end lost 4 bases, the J end lost 6 bases, and 24 bases lay between the germline ends. CDR3 length: 17 amino acids. Germline values: CDR1 MNHEY, CDR2 SMNVEV (reference sequence). CDR3 loop: CASSSTSRQGRGSEAFF. The CDR3 nucleotides read TGTGCCAGCAGTTCGACCAGTCGCCAGGGGAGGGGGTCTGAAGCTTTCTTT.

V gene TRBV29-1 combines with J gene TRBJ1-1, with D hard to call. V was trimmed by 7 bases and J by 5 bases, leaving 17 bases between them. Germline assignment: CDR1 SQVTM and CDR2 ANQGSEA. The CDR3 is 13 amino acids. The CDR3, as DNA: TGCAGCGGTCTGATCGCGCCGAGGACTGAAGCTTTCTTT. Its translation: CSGLIAPRTEAFF.

This sequence joins TRBV5-1 and TRBJ2-5, with 7 positions matching TRBD2. The CDR3 extends over 16 amino acids. The germline gives CDR1 SGHRS, CDR2 YFSETQ. V lost 0 bases to trimming and J lost 2 bases; unmatched junction nucleotides: 7. The CDR3: CASSLVRGLGQETQYF. CDR3 DNA: TGCGCCAGCAGCTTGGTGCGGGGGTTGGGTCAAGAGACCCAGTACTTC.

The genes are TRBV4-1 and TRBJ1-1, with D possibly TRBD1 on 6 matching bases. With 1 base removed from V and 4 bases from J, the gap between germline ends came to 19 bases. There are 17 residues in the CDR3. Germline assignment: CDR1 MGHRA and CDR2 YSYEKL. The CDR3 coding sequence is TGCGCCAGCAGCCAAGGTATGGCAGGGGTAAGGAGCACTGAAGCTTTCTTT. Residues: CASSQGMAGVRSTEAFF.

The rearrangement links TRBV29-1 to TRBJ2-5; D possibly corresponds to TRBD1 (6 bases). The ends were cut back, 3 bases at V and 4 bases at J, with 15 bases in the middle. From germline, CDR1 is SQVTM and CDR2 ANQGSEA. The CDR3 contains 14 residues. CDR3 nucleotides: TGCAGCGTTGAGGATCCCGTCAGGGGAGAGACCCAGTACTTC. The encoded protein is CSVEDPVRGETQYF.

The chain joins TRBV4-3 to TRBJ1-2; D might be TRBD1 (5 bases). The V gene lost 2 bases and the J gene lost 4 bases, with 11 bases spanning the gap. Looked up from germline, CDR1 is LGHNA and CDR2 is YSLEER. The CDR3 loop spans 14 amino acids. The CDR3 DNA reads as TGCGCCAGCAGCCAAAGGCAGGGTCTCTATGGCTACACCTTC. This translates into CASSQRQGLYGYTF.

The V and J genes are TRBV10-3 and TRBJ2-7; 10 bases agree with TRBD1. After removal of 9 bases from V and 5 bases from J, the junction contained 7 bases not matched to a gene. The CDR3 runs 13 residues. The germline gives CDR1 ENHRY, CDR2 SYGVKD. The CDR3 DNA reads TGTGCCATAGCCGGGACAGGGGAGCACGAGCAGTACTTC. This sequence encodes CAIAGTGEHEQYF.

V is TRBV5-1 and J is TRBJ1-1, with D unclear. In germline, CDR1 is SGHRS, CDR2 YFSETQ. The CDR3 loop spans 13 amino acids. The ends were cut back, 5 bases at V and 1 base at J, with 9 bases in the middle. The CDR3 is CASSRNSNTEAFF. As DNA, the CDR3 is TGCGCCAGCAGTCGCAACTCGAACACTGAAGCTTTCTTT.